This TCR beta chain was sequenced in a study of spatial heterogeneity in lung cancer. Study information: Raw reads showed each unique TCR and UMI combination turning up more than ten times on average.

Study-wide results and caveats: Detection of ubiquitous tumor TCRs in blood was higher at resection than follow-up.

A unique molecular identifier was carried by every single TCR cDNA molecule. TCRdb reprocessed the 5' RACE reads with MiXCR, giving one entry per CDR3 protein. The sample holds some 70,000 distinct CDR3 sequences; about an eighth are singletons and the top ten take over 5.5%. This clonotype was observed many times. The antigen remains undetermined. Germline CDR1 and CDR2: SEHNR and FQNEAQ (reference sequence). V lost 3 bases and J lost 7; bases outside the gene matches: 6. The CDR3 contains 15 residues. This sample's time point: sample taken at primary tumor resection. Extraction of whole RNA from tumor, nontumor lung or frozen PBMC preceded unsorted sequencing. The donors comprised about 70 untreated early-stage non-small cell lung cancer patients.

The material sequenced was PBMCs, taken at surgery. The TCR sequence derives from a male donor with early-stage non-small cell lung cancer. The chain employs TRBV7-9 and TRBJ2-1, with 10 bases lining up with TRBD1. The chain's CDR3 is CASSFRDRGRNEQFF. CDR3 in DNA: TGTGCCAGCAGCTTCCGGGACAGGGGCCGTAATGAGCAGTTCTTC.